A single sample gave rise to the 2 T cell receptor beta chains below, sequenced in a study of blood T cell repertoires in COVID-19. The protocol was immunoSEQ multiplex PCR, while the TCRdb copy is restricted to in-frame clones and leaves out a portion. Of roughly 67,000 clones detected, roughly four fifths appear once; the ten largest clones hold 6% to 7%. The sequencing sample was made of peripheral blood. The receptors were sampled from a woman in her forties or fifties with active or convalescent COVID-19.

V is TRBV30 and J is TRBJ1-5, with 8 bases that match TRBD1. Germline CDR1 reads GTSNPN; CDR2 reads SVGIG (reference sequence). The J segment lost 5 bases and the V segment lost 0 bases, leaving 0 bases of the junction unmatched. CDR3 length equals 13 residues. The CDR3 nucleotides are TGTGCCTGGAGTGTACAGGGGGATCAGCCCCAGCATTTT. As protein: CAWSVQGDQPQHF.

This chain uses TRBV27 with TRBJ1-5, with a weak D call TRBD1 (5 bases). Germline V gives CDR1 MNHEY, CDR2 SMNVEV (reference sequence). The CDR3 has 14 residues. V lost 5 bases, J lost 3 bases, and 11 bases lay in between. The CDR3 loop is CASSTDSSNQPQHF. The CDR3 DNA reads as TGTGCCAGCAGTACAGACAGTTCCAATCAGCCCCAGCATTTT.